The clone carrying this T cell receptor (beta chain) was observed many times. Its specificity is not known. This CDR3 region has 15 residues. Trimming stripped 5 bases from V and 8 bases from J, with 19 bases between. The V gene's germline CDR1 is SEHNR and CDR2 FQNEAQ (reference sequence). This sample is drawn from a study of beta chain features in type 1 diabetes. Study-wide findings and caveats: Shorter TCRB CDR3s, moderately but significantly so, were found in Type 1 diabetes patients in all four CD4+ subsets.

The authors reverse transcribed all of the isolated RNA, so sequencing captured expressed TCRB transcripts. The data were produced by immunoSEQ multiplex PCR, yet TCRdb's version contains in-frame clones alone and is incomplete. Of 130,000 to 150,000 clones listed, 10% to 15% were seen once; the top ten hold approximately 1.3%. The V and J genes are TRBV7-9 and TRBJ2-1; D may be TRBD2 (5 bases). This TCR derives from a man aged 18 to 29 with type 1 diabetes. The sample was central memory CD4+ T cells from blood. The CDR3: CASSPPQRFSDEQFF. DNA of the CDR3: TGTGCCAGCAGCCCCCCCCAGCGGTTCTCGGATGAGCAGTTCTTC.